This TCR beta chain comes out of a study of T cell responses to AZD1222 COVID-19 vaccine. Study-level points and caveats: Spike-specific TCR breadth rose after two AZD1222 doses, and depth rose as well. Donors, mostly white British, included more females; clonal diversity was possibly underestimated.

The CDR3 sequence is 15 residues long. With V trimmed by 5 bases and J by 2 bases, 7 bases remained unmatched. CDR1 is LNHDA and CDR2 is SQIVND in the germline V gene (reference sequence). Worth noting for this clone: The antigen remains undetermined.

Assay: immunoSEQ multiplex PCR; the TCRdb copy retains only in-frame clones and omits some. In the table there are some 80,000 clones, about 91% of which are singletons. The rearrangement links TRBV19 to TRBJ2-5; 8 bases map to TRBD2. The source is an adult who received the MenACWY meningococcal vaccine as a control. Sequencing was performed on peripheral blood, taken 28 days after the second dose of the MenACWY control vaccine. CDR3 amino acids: CASSPTAGGQETQYF. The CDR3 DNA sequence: TGTGCCAGTAGTCCCACGGCGGGGGGTCAAGAGACCCAGTACTTC.